This passage covers 18 T cell receptor beta chains from one sample sequenced in a study of cytomegalovirus exposure and HLA in healthy donors. The study ran its PCR with 60 Vbeta and 13 Jbeta primers. Produced via immunoSEQ multiplex PCR; TCRdb's table is partial and in-frame only. The sample holds 150,000 or so clones, 68% seen once. Sequenced: PBMCs. The receptors here all came from a man aged 25-45 years in good health and CMV-seropositive.

The chain carries TRBV5-8 and TRBJ1-1, with D maybe TRBD1 (6 bases). The CDR3 totals 13 residues. The germline gives CDR1 SGHTS, CDR2 YDEGEE. V lost 1 base, J lost 3 bases, and 7 bases lay in between. The CDR3 sequence: CASSLNRDTEAFF. The CDR3 nucleotides read TGTGCCAGCAGCTTGAACAGGGACACTGAAGCTTTCTTT. Full variable domain (rest looked up from reference TRBV5-8 and TRBJ1-1): EAGVTQSPTHLIKTRGQQATLRCSPISGHTSVYWYQQALGLGLQFLLWYDEGEERNRGNFPPRFSGRQFPNYSSELNVNALELEDSALYLCASSLNRDTEAFFGQGTRLTVV.

This clone was counted between two and nine times. The V gene is TRBV19, the J gene TRBJ1-1; D gene unclear. The germline CDR1 and CDR2 sequences are LNHDA and SQIVND (reference sequence). V was trimmed by 3 bases and J by 0 bases, leaving 8 bases between them. The CDR3 length is 14 residues. The CDR3 is CASSIDNMNTEAFF. The CDR3, as DNA: TGTGCCAGTAGTATTGACAACATGAACACTGAAGCTTTCTTT.

The chain links TRBV10-1 to TRBJ2-3, with 8 bases matching TRBD1. V lost 2 bases, J lost 2 bases, and 6 bases stayed unmatched. The CDR3 totals 16 residues. The germline V gene has CDR1 WNHNN and CDR2 SYGVQD (reference sequence). The CDR3 reads CASSEAGTGATDTQYF. CDR3 DNA sequence: TGCGCCAGCAGTGAGGCCGGGACAGGAGCCACAGATACGCAGTATTTT.

The V call is TRBV6-5, the J call TRBJ1-1; possible D gene TRBD1, 6 bases. Deletions cut 5 bases from V and 0 bases from J, with 13 bases between. Germline V gives CDR1 MNHEY, CDR2 SVGAGI. The CDR3 runs 15 residues. CDR3 sequence: CASSGLDSLNTEAFF. Written as DNA, the CDR3 is TGTGCCAGCAGTGGGCTGGACAGTCTGAACACTGAAGCTTTCTTT.

V gene TRBV14 combines with J gene TRBJ2-7, with 12 bases fitting TRBD2. The CDR3 totals 16 residues. CDR1 is SGHDN and CDR2 is FVKESK in the germline V gene. The V segment lost 1 base and the J segment 3 bases; nucleotides outside the gene matches: 4. CDR3 sequence (DNA): TGTGCCAGCAGCCAAGGACTAGCGGGAGCAATCTACGAGCAGTACTTC. Protein sequence: CASSQGLAGAIYEQYF. Complete variable domain (other parts from reference TRBV14 and TRBJ2-7): EAGVTQFPSHSVIEKGQTVTLRCDPISGHDNLYWYRRVMGKEIKFLLHFVKESKQDESGMPNNRFLAERTGGTYSTLKVQPAELEDSGVYFCASSQGLAGAIYEQYFGPGTRLTVT.

The V call is TRBV18, the J call TRBJ2-1, with TRBD1 matching 10 bases. In germline, CDR1 is KGHSH, CDR2 LQKENI. V was clipped by 3 bases and J by 4 bases; unmatched bases: 3. The CDR3 has 15 amino acids. The CDR3 spells CASSPGTGAYNEQFF. The CDR3 nucleotides read TGTGCCAGCTCACCCGGGACAGGGGCATACAATGAGCAGTTCTTC.

The chain employs TRBV11-2 and TRBJ2-3; a weak D match, TRBD1 (6 bases). V lost 2 bases and J 2 bases, leaving 8 bases between the germline ends. The CDR3 covers 14 residues. CDR1 SGHAT and CDR2 FQNNGV come from the germline V gene. The CDR3 DNA reads TGTGCCAGCAGCTTAAACAGGGCCACAGATACGCAGTATTTT. Translation gives CASSLNRATDTQYF. Drawing the rest from reference TRBV11-2 and TRBJ2-3, the complete variable domain is EAGVAQSPRYKIIEKRQSVAFWCNPISGHATLYWYQQILGQGPKLLIQFQNNGVVDDSQLPKDRFSAERLKGVDSTLKIQPAKLEDSAVYLCASSLNRATDTQYFGPGTRLTVL.

The chain links TRBV12-5 to TRBJ1-1; D remains ambiguous. V lost 3 bases and J 3 bases, leaving 5 bases between the germline ends. The CDR3 runs 12 residues. Looked up from germline, CDR1 is LGHNT and CDR2 is FRNRAP. CDR3 nucleotide sequence: TGTGCTAGTGGTTTCGGAGACACTGAAGCTTTCTTT. As protein: CASGFGDTEAFF. The entire variable domain, with the rest obtained from reference TRBV12-5 and TRBJ1-1, is as follows: DARVTQTPRHKVTEMGQEVTMRCQPILGHNTVFWYRQTMMQGLELLAYFRNRAPLDDSGMPKDRFSAEMPDATLATLKIQPSEPRDSAVYFCASGFGDTEAFFGQGTRLTVV.

This clone appeared a few times. The V gene is TRBV7-9, the J gene TRBJ2-5; the D is unclear. The length of the CDR3 is 14 residues. V gave up 1 base and J gave up 6 bases, with 12 bases separating them. Germline V lookup: CDR1 SEHNR, CDR2 FQNEAQ (reference sequence). CDR3 in DNA: TGTGCCAGCAGCTTAGTGTCAGTGGGCCAGACCCAGTACTTC. Protein: CASSLVSVGQTQYF.

CDR3 in amino acids: CATSGSRGSLRNNEQFF. The CDR3, as DNA: TGTGCCACCAGCGGTTCCAGGGGTAGTTTACGGAACAATGAGCAGTTCTTC. This rearrangement joins TRBV15 to TRBJ2-1; possibly TRBD1 for D (6 bases). V was trimmed by 5 bases and J by 5 bases, leaving 22 bases between them. Looked up from germline, CDR1 is LNHNV and CDR2 is YYDKDF (reference sequence). The CDR3 is 17 amino acids. The variable domain in full, with the rest retrieved from reference TRBV15 and TRBJ2-1, is DAMVIQNPRYQVTQFGKPVTLSCSQTLNHNVMYWYQQKSSQAPKLLFHYYDKDFNNEADTPDNFQSRRPNTSFCFLDIRSPGLGDTAMYLCATSGSRGSLRNNEQFFGPGTRLTVL.

The V call is TRBV10-1, the J call TRBJ2-3; a weak D match, TRBD1 (5 bases). From germline, CDR1 is WNHNN and CDR2 SYGVQD (reference sequence). The CDR3 is made up of 16 amino acids. Trimming stripped 2 bases from V and 8 bases from J, with 20 bases between. This CDR3 reads CASSEPKDKMLGTQYF. CDR3 bases: TGCGCCAGCAGTGAGCCTAAGGACAAGATGCTGGGTACGCAGTATTTT.

The chain uses TRBV5-1 and TRBJ2-7; TRBD1 matches 10 bases. The junction had 7 bases not matched to a gene; V was cut back by 0 bases and J by 4 bases. Germline CDR1 SGHRS, CDR2 YFSETQ. The CDR3 length is 16 residues. CDR3: CASSLAGDRGGYEQYF. The CDR3 nucleotides read TGCGCCAGCAGCTTGGCCGGGGACAGGGGAGGGTACGAGCAGTACTTC.

The V gene is TRBV5-1, the J gene TRBJ2-7; maybe TRBD2 (5 bases). Trimming took 0 bases from V and 5 from J, leaving 12 bases between them. This CDR3 contains 14 residues. Germline V gives CDR1 SGHRS, CDR2 YFSETQ. CDR3 sequence: CASSLVGGGDEQYF. The CDR3 DNA follows: TGCGCCAGCAGCTTGGTGGGTGGAGGTGACGAGCAGTACTTC.

This clone has only a few counts. The CDR3 DNA follows: TGTGCCAGCAGCTTATCTAGCGGGAACTACGAGCAGTACTTC. Its protein product is CASSLSSGNYEQYF. This chain links TRBV7-9 with TRBJ2-7; 9 positions match TRBD2. The CDR3 runs to 14 residues. V lost 2 bases to trimming and J lost 3 bases; unmatched junction nucleotides: 2. Germline lookup yields CDR1 SEHNR and CDR2 FQNEAQ (reference sequence).

In the case of this clone: The junction departs from germline at one end; a sequencing error may be responsible. Other DNA sequences in this specimen translate into the identical CDR3. V and J are TRBV9 and TRBJ1-5; TRBD1 is a possible D gene (5 bases). Germline V gene data show CDR1 as SGDLS and CDR2 as YYNGEE. The CDR3 spans 15 residues. CDR3 DNA sequence: TGCGCCAGCAGCGCCCGGGGGGATAGCAATCAGCCCCAGCATTTT. It codes for CASSARGDSNQPQHF.

For this clone: A junction boundary mismatches the germline segment, possibly from a read error. The chain couples TRBV9 to TRBJ2-7; TRBD1 might be the D (5 bases). This CDR3 has 13 residues. Germline CDR1 is SGDLS and CDR2 is YYNGEE. Written as DNA, the CDR3 is TGTGCCAGCAGCCTGGGGCCCTCCTACGAGCGGTACTTC. It encodes CASSLGPSYERYF.

The V gene is TRBV28, the J gene TRBJ2-7, with 9 positions matching TRBD1. CDR1 and CDR2 (germline): MDHEN, SYDVKM. The CDR3 covers 12 residues. The ends lost 3 bases at V and 13 bases at J; junction bases unmatched: 7. CDR3 in amino acids: CASSLYRDREYF. For the CDR3, the DNA is TGTGCCAGCAGTTTGTACCGGGACAGGGAATACTTC.

Notes on this clone: Its ends do not fully match the called genes, so a read error is possible. The rearrangement links TRBV7-9 to TRBJ1-4; D may be TRBD1 (5 bases). Germline-derived CDR1 and CDR2 are SEHNR and FQNEAQ (reference sequence). This CDR3 is built from 13 residues. The CDR3 coding sequence is TGTTCCAGCAGCTTAGCAGACAGCTACAAACTGTTTTTT. It translates to CSSSLADSYKLFF.